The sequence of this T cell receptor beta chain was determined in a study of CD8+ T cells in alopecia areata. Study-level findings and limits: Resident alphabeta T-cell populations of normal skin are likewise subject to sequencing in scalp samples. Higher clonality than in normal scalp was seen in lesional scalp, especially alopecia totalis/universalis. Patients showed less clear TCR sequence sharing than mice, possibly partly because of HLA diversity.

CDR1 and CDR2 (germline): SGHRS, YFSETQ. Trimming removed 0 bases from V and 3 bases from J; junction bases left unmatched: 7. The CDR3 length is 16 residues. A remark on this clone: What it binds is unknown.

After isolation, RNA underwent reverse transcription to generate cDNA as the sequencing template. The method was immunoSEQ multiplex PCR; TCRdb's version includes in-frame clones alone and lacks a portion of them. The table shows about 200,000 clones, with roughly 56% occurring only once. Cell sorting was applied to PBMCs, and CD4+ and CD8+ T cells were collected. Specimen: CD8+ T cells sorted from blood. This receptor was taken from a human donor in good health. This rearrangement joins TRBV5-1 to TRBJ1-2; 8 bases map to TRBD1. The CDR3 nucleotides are TGCGCCAGCAGCTTGGGGAGAATGGGACAGGACTATGGCTACACCTTC. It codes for CASSLGRMGQDYGYTF.